The T cell receptor beta chain described here comes from a study of T cell clonality in common variable immunodeficiency. Study conclusions and caveats: T cell subpopulation sequencing would be needed to explain CVID clonality. Fewer deletions and N-nucleotide insertions were reportedly seen in common variable immunodeficiency TCR beta sequences.

Germline values: CDR1 PRHDT, CDR2 FYEKMQ (reference sequence). The CDR3 spans 14 residues. The V and J ends lost 4 bases and 2 bases, in that order; junction bases with no gene match: 5. At least ten counts were recorded for this clone. No antigen is known for it. The read ends 3 residues shy of where the CDR3 ends; the end is completed using the germline J gene. Equal genomic DNA amounts from CVID and control samples were sequenced. Generated by immunoSEQ multiplex PCR, the TCRdb table keeps only in-frame clones and is missing some. The sample yields roughly 7,400 clones, without any singletons. The chain recombines TRBV13 with TRBJ2-7; 7 bases agree with TRBD1. The sequenced material came from peripheral blood mononuclear cells. The source of this sequence is a human donor with common variable immunodeficiency. The sequenced part of the CDR3 DNA is TGTGCCAGCAGCTACAGGGGCCTGCCCTACGAG. The encoded protein is CASSYRGLPYE. The whole CDR3 sequence is CASSYRGLPYEQYF.